The TCR beta chain described here comes from a study of Tregs in tolerant kidney transplant recipients. The CDR3 spans 17 residues. With 5 bases clipped from V and 1 base from J, the junction kept 10 bases outside the gene matches. Germline-derived CDR1 and CDR2 are SGHTA and FQGNSA. Clones were read by immunoSEQ multiplex PCR, and TCRdb kept only the in-frame ones, dropping some. The sample contains approximately 66,000 clones, approximately 83% of which appear only once. Sequencing used Tregs from blood, obtained before the transplant. The sequence came from a human donor who received a combined kidney and bone marrow transplant. The chain carries TRBV7-2 and TRBJ1-4; 7 bases map to TRBD1. CDR3 nucleotides: TGTGCCAGCAGCCCCGACAGGGTCGGTATAACTAATGAAAAACTGTTTTTT. Amino acid sequence: CASSPDRVGITNEKLFF.